This T cell receptor (beta chain) appears in the sequencing data of a study of blood T cell repertoires in COVID-19. About the research overall: Spain, Italy and the United States supplied samples that represented acute and convalescent COVID-19.

V was trimmed by 2 bases and J by 3 bases, leaving 13 bases between them. Germline V CDR1 and CDR2: LNHDA, SQIVND (reference sequence). This CDR3 has 15 amino acids. Assay used: immunoSEQ multiplex PCR; TCRdb lists only in-frame clones, some missing. The sample has some 300,000 clones; approximately 88% are singletons. This chain uses TRBV19 with TRBJ1-1; D unclear. The clonotype originates from a woman aged 25 to 45 who had recovered from COVID-19. The specimen sequenced was peripheral blood. CDR3 sequence (DNA): TGTGCCAGTAGTATATCGGTCAAGACTCACACTGAAGCTTTCTTT. Translation gives CASSISVKTHTEAFF.